This TCR beta chain was documented in a study of glioma-infiltrating T cells after dendritic cell vaccination. The assay was immunoSEQ multiplex PCR, and TCRdb's table has in-frame clones only and misses some. The table records about 92,000 clones, 85% to 90% of them present only once. The CDR3 is 16 amino acids. The germline V gene has CDR1 LNHDA and CDR2 SQIVND (reference sequence). Trimming removed 6 bases at V and 4 bases at J, with 21 bases between. This clone was observed once. This sequence joins TRBV19 and TRBJ1-1; a weak D match, TRBD1 (5 bases). This specimen was blood, taken before dendritic cell vaccination. This receptor was obtained from a human donor with glioblastoma. The chain's CDR3 is CASRLRSGMVGTEAFF. The CDR3 region has the DNA TGTGCCAGTAGATTGAGATCAGGGATGGTGGGCACTGAAGCTTTCTTT.